The next 29 T cell receptor beta chains were all read from a single sample in a study of OX40 agonist ivuxolimab in advanced cancers. Receptor amplification or capture employed the immunoSEQ multiplex PCR assay. TCRdb took over this immuneACCESS table, retaining in-frame rearrangements with V and J assigned. Such tables are incomplete; in checked studies, under half of the missing clones stem from an unresolved V gene, and the remainder is unexplained. Counted in this sample were roughly 38,000 clones; 82% of them appeared once. Around 1.9% of the sample is held by the ten biggest clonotypes. This specimen consisted of CD4+ or CD8+ T cells sorted from blood, obtained in a trial of the OX40 agonist ivuxolimab. The receptor set was obtained from an adult with an advanced solid tumor such as melanoma, head and neck, liver or kidney cancer.

This chain connects TRBV2 to TRBJ1-1, with 7 positions matching TRBD1. V was pared by 5 bases and J by 9 bases, with 15 bases of the junction left unmatched. Per germline, CDR1 SNHLY and CDR2 FYNNEI. The CDR3 is 15 residues long. CDR3 in DNA: TGTGCCAGCAGTTCGGACGGACAGGCGGACTCTAAAGCTTTCTTT. Protein product: CASSSDGQADSKAFF.

This chain uses TRBV5-4 with TRBJ2-5, with 9 nucleotides matching TRBD1. The end of the DNA aligns better with TRBJ2-7, so the J call may be wrong. The germline V gene encodes CDR1 SGHNT and CDR2 YYREEE (reference sequence). This CDR3 is built from 14 residues. The CDR3 sequence: CASSLATGGREQYF. DNA of the CDR3: TGTGCCAGCAGCTTGGCGACAGGGGGTCGCGAGCAGTACTTC.

This clone was detected only once. This chain joins TRBV2 and TRBJ2-5; 7 positions match TRBD1. The CDR3 loop spans 12 amino acids. V trimming: 6 bases; J trimming: 11 bases; junction bases outside the gene matches: 9. The germline V gene has CDR1 SNHLY and CDR2 FYNNEI. The CDR3 is CASRGTEIIQYF. The CDR3 nucleotides read TGTGCCAGCAGGGGGACAGAGATCATACAGTACTTC.

The rearrangement uses TRBV21-1 and TRBJ2-7; the table's D gene call, TRBD2, was not cross checked with the DNA. TRBV21-1 is designated a pseudogene. This CDR3 has 15 amino acids. As DNA, the CDR3 is TGTGCCAGCAGCGACGGACTAGCGGGAGTATGGGAGCAGTACTTC. It yields the protein CASSDGLAGVWEQYF.

The chain carries TRBV18 and TRBJ2-1, with unresolved D. This CDR3 is built from 12 residues. V dropped 4 bases and J dropped 9 bases, with 10 bases sitting between them. Per the germline V gene, CDR1 is KGHSH and CDR2 is LQKENI. Here the CDR3 DNA reads TGTGCCAGCTCACTTGCCCCAGGTGAGCAGTTCTTC. As protein: CASSLAPGEQFF.

V and J are TRBV2 and TRBJ2-3; the match to TRBD2 covers 10 bases. Trimming cost V 5 bases and J 0 bases; bases outside gene matches: 5. CDR1 and CDR2 from the germline V gene are SNHLY and FYNNEI. The CDR3 contains 16 residues. Here the CDR3 DNA reads TGTGCCAGCAGTTTTCAGCGGGGGGGGAGCACAGATACGCAGTATTTT. Protein sequence: CASSFQRGGSTDTQYF.

This chain links TRBV19 with TRBJ2-6; 12 nucleotides align to TRBD1. Germline V gene data show CDR1 as LNHDA and CDR2 as SQIVND (reference sequence). The CDR3 length is 16 residues. Germline trimming cut 7 bases from V and 4 bases from J; bases unmatched to any gene: 5. Here the CDR3 DNA reads TGTGCCAGTAAAGGGACAGGGGGCCTAGGGGCCAACGTCCTGACTTTC. This sequence encodes CASKGTGGLGANVLTF.

The CDR3 region is CASSLGTAGTGELFF. As DNA, the CDR3 is TGTGCCAGCAGCTTAGGGACGGCGGGGACCGGGGAGCTGTTTTTT. V usage is TRBV11-1 and J usage is TRBJ2-2, with D possibly matching TRBD2 (6 bases). V was pared by 1 base and J by 5 bases, with 11 bases between. Germline values: CDR1 SGHAT, CDR2 FQDESV (reference sequence). The CDR3 runs to 15 residues.

This clone has just one count. This chain links TRBV19 with TRBJ1-2; TRBD1 matches 7 bases. CDR3 size: 14 residues. V was clipped by 4 bases and J by 4 bases; unmatched bases: 6. Germline V gene lookup returns CDR1 LNHDA and CDR2 SQIVND (reference sequence). Here the CDR3 reads CASSTQGELYGYTF. The CDR3 nucleotides read TGTGCCAGTAGTACTCAGGGGGAACTCTATGGCTACACCTTC. The full variable domain, with the rest looked up from reference TRBV19 and TRBJ1-2, is DGGITQSPKYLFRKEGQNVTLSCEQNLNHDAMYWYRQDPGQGLRLIYYSQIVNDFQKGDIAEGYSVSREKKESFPLTVTSAQKNPTAFYLCASSTQGELYGYTFGSGTRLTVV.

The chain joins TRBV5-1 to TRBJ1-4, with D hard to call. Germline CDR1 is SGHRS and CDR2 is YFSETQ. Trimming took 0 bases from V and 3 from J, leaving 18 bases between them. The CDR3 has 18 amino acids. CDR3 loop: CASSLGVPRVLANEKLFF. The CDR3 region has the DNA TGCGCCAGCAGCTTGGGGGTCCCCCGGGTACTTGCTAATGAAAAACTGTTTTTT.

The V and J genes are TRBV9 and TRBJ2-1; 14 bases line up with TRBD2. The CDR3 length is 18 residues. V was pared by 4 bases and J by 5 bases, with 11 bases of the junction left unmatched. In germline, CDR1 is SGDLS, CDR2 YYNGEE. In nucleotides, the CDR3 is TGTGCCAGCAGCTTCCTCCTCGGGGGACTAGCGGGGGACAATGAGCAGTTCTTC. Translation: CASSFLLGGLAGDNEQFF.

This sequence joins TRBV5-6 and TRBJ2-3; no clear D gene. The V gene's germline CDR1 is SGHDT and CDR2 YYEEEE. The V end lost 0 bases, the J end lost 5 bases, and 4 bases lay between the germline ends. The CDR3 contains 12 residues. Written as DNA, the CDR3 is TGTGCCAGCAGCTTGGTTGGAGATACGCAGTATTTT. Its protein is CASSLVGDTQYF.

This clone showed up just once. This chain links TRBV4-2 with TRBJ2-7, with D uncertain. Trimming shortened V by 0 bases and J by 2 bases, and 17 bases separated the two germline ends. CDR3 length: 17 residues. CDR1 is LGHNA and CDR2 is YNFKEQ in the germline V gene. CDR3 in DNA: TGTGCCAGCAGCCAAGAAGTTGGCTGGCAGACCCCCTACGAGCAGTACTTC. Protein sequence: CASSQEVGWQTPYEQYF.

Points on this clone: A much larger clone is a single base away; this may be a read error. The chain combines TRBV18 with TRBJ1-6; D is ambiguous. V gave up 5 bases and J gave up 3 bases, with 14 bases separating them. The V gene's germline CDR1 is KGHSH and CDR2 LQKENI. CDR3 length: 16 amino acids. The CDR3, as DNA: TGTGCCAGCTCATTTAATCCGGGGATCTATAATTCACCCCTCCACTTT. Encoded protein: CASSFNPGIYNSPLHF.

V and J are TRBV9 and TRBJ1-2; TRBD1 aligns across 8 bases. Trimming took 8 bases from V and 5 from J; bases not matched to a gene: 8. The V gene's germline CDR1 is SGDLS and CDR2 YYNGEE. The length of the CDR3 is 13 residues. In DNA, the CDR3 is TGTGCCAGAGGGGACAGGTATATTTATGGCTACACCTTC. Its translation: CARGDRYIYGYTF.

The chain links TRBV5-4 to TRBJ2-5; the match to TRBD2 covers 13 bases. The V segment lost 2 bases and the J segment 7 bases; nucleotides outside the gene matches: 5. Germline V CDR1 and CDR2: SGHNT, YYREEE (reference sequence). CDR3 length: 15 amino acids. The CDR3 nucleotides read TGTGCCAGCAGCTTCGGACTAGCGGGGGTGGTGACCCAGTACTTC. The encoded protein is CASSFGLAGVVTQYF.

The chain has TRBV19 and TRBJ2-1; D gene ambiguous. CDR1 and CDR2 (germline): LNHDA, SQIVND (reference sequence). This CDR3 region has 14 residues. The V and J ends lost 6 bases and 7 bases respectively, with 16 bases between them. CDR3: CASRYVAGPNEQFF. The CDR3 DNA reads TGTGCCAGTAGATATGTTGCCGGGCCAAATGAGCAGTTCTTC.

The chain carries TRBV5-1 and TRBJ2-7; the D is unclear. The CDR3 is 12 residues long. Germline V gene data show CDR1 as SGHRS and CDR2 as YFSETQ. The germline V and J ends were trimmed by 1 base and 1 base, with 3 bases remaining between them. The CDR3 coding sequence is TGCGCCAGCAGCTTGCCTTCCTACGAGCAGTACTTC. Amino acid sequence: CASSLPSYEQYF. Based on the CDR3 plus reference TRBV5-1 and TRBJ2-7, the full variable domain is KAGVTQTPRYLIKTRGQQVTLSCSPISGHRSVSWYQQTPGQGLQFLFEYFSETQRNKGNFPGRFSGRQFSNSRSEMNVSTLELGDSALYLCASSLPSYEQYFGPGTRLTVT.

This clone appeared a few times. The chain has TRBV5-1 and TRBJ1-1, with a possible D match to TRBD1 (6 bases). This CDR3 region has 14 residues. Trimming left V 6 bases short and J 5 bases short, with 17 bases between. Per the germline V gene, CDR1 is SGHRS and CDR2 is YFSETQ. CDR3: CASTLGGGGTEAFF. The CDR3 DNA reads TGCGCCAGCACCCTGGGAGGGGGAGGGACTGAAGCTTTCTTT.

This clone was seen a handful of times. The gene calls are TRBV6-5 and TRBJ1-2; D possibly corresponds to TRBD1 (6 bases). Per germline, CDR1 MNHEY and CDR2 SVGAGI. Between the trimmed V and J ends, which lost 7 bases and 6 bases, there was a span of 12 bases. CDR3 size: 12 residues. The CDR3 region is CASTQGIHGYTF. CDR3 nucleotides: TGTGCCAGCACCCAGGGGATCCATGGCTACACCTTC.

The chain joins TRBV18 to TRBJ2-5, with unresolved D. Per the germline V gene, CDR1 is KGHSH and CDR2 is LQKENI. Trimming left V 0 bases short and J 2 bases short, with 7 bases between. This CDR3 is built from 14 residues. The CDR3: CASSPPAIQETQYF. The DNA for the CDR3 is TGTGCCAGCTCACCACCGGCTATTCAAGAGACCCAGTACTTC.

With regard to this clone: The sample carries other DNA sequences with the same CDR3. This rearrangement joins TRBV5-4 to TRBJ1-2; maybe TRBD1 (5 bases). V lost 5 bases and J lost 0, with 17 bases in between. Per the germline V gene, CDR1 is SGHNT and CDR2 is YYREEE (reference sequence). This CDR3 region has 16 residues. The CDR3 DNA reads TGTGCCAGCAGTCCCGGGCCGGACAAGACTAACTATGGCTACACCTTC. It is translated as CASSPGPDKTNYGYTF. Filled out from reference TRBV5-4 and TRBJ1-2, the complete variable domain reads ETGVTQSPTHLIKTRGQQVTLRCSSQSGHNTVSWYQQALGQGPQFIFQYYREEENGRGNFPPRFSGLQFPNYSSELNVNALELDDSALYLCASSPGPDKTNYGYTFGSGTRLTVV.

V gene TRBV5-4 combines with J gene TRBJ2-5; 8 bases map to TRBD1. Germline CDR1 reads SGHNT; CDR2 reads YYREEE (reference sequence). Losses at the gene ends were 0 bases for V and 5 bases for J; bases not matched to a gene: 0. The CDR3 is 13 amino acids. This CDR3 reads CASSLGQGETQYF. CDR3 sequence (DNA): TGTGCCAGCAGCTTGGGACAGGGGGAGACCCAGTACTTC.

The rearrangement uses TRBV6-5 and TRBJ1-2; D is possibly TRBD1 (5 bases). Trimming took off 4 bases at V and 7 bases at J, with 16 bases between the two ends. This CDR3 is 14 amino acids long. The germline CDR1 and CDR2 sequences are MNHEY and SVGAGI. CDR3 bases: TGTGCCAGCAGTTCCTCTTGGCAGGGACGTGGCTACACCTTC. Its protein is CASSSSWQGRGYTF.

The V and J genes are TRBV19 and TRBJ2-2, with 7 bases identical to TRBD2. The ends lost 2 bases at V and 2 bases at J; junction bases unmatched: 5. This CDR3 comprises 16 residues. Per the germline V gene, CDR1 is LNHDA and CDR2 is SQIVND (reference sequence). The CDR3 region has the DNA TGTGCCAGTAGTATAAAGCTAGCGGTTAACACCGGGGAGCTGTTTTTT. It encodes CASSIKLAVNTGELFF.

The chain joins TRBV12-2 to TRBJ2-4; the table's D gene call, TRBD2, was not cross checked with the DNA. TRBV12-2 is labeled a pseudogene. This CDR3 contains 15 residues. As DNA, the CDR3 is TGTGCAAGTCGAGTAGCGGGAGGGAGGGAAAACATTCAGTACTTC. Encoded protein: CASRVAGGRENIQYF.

The rearrangement links TRBV30 to TRBJ2-7, with TRBD1 identical over 9 bases. V dropped 3 bases and J dropped 3; count of bases not matched to a gene: 6. The germline V gene encodes CDR1 GTSNPN and CDR2 SVGIG (reference sequence). The CDR3 sequence is 14 residues long. CDR3 DNA: TGTGCCTGGAGGCGAGGACAGGGGAACTACGAGCAGTACTTC. Translated: CAWRRGQGNYEQYF. Based on the CDR3 plus reference TRBV30 and TRBJ2-7, the full variable domain is SQTIHQWPATLVQPVGSPLSLECTVEGTSNPNLYWYRQAAGRGLQLLFYSVGIGQISSEVPQNLSASRPQDRQFILSSKKLLLSDSGFYLCAWRRGQGNYEQYFGPGTRLTVT.

This rearrangement joins TRBV7-9 to TRBJ2-5; 9 bases agree with TRBD2. Germline-derived CDR1 and CDR2 are SEHNR and FQNEAQ (reference sequence). V shed 5 bases, J shed 4 bases, and the junction held 11 bases outside the gene matches. This CDR3 comprises 16 residues. The CDR3 DNA reads as TGTGCCAGCAGCCCCCCTTTGCGGGGGGGCCGAGAGACCCAGTACTTC. Its translation is CASSPPLRGGRETQYF.

This clone was seen a single time. The V gene is TRBV6-1, the J gene TRBJ2-2; maybe TRBD1 (5 bases). There are 14 residues in the CDR3. Germline V lookup: CDR1 MNHNS, CDR2 SASEGT. V dropped 2 bases and J dropped 6 bases, with 10 bases sitting between them. CDR3 region: CASSELQGAGELFF. The CDR3 DNA follows: TGTGCCAGCAGTGAACTGCAGGGCGCCGGGGAGCTGTTTTTT.